Each of the 8 T cell receptor beta chains below was sequenced from the same sample in a study of long-term antiretroviral therapy in people with HIV. Running of the v3.0 immunoSEQ assay took place at survey level. Here immunoSEQ multiplex PCR was the method, and the copy in TCRdb shows in-frame clones only, minus some. The profile shows tens of thousands of clones, 86% of them singletons. The sequenced sample was unsorted PBMCs, obtained roughly 2.7 years after starting antiretroviral therapy. Every receptor here comes from a man aged 40-49 years with HIV.

The chain is built from TRBV19 and TRBJ1-2; D is unresolved. CDR1 and CDR2 (germline): LNHDA, SQIVND (reference sequence). The CDR3 is 13 amino acids. Trimming removed 6 bases at V and 4 bases at J, with 12 bases between. CDR3: CASRTTTSYGYTF. CDR3 DNA sequence: TGTGCCAGTAGGACTACAACTAGCTATGGCTACACCTTC.

This chain uses TRBV5-6 with TRBJ2-3; D not resolved. This CDR3 has 16 residues. The V gene lost 4 bases and the J gene lost 2 bases, with 17 bases spanning the gap. Per the germline V gene, CDR1 is SGHDT and CDR2 is YYEEEE. The CDR3, as DNA: TGTGCCAGCAGCCCCAGCCCTCAAACAGACACAGATACGCAGTATTTT. This translates into CASSPSPQTDTDTQYF.

The chain links TRBV28 to TRBJ1-3, with TRBD1 matching 7 bases. Unmatched junction bases numbered 4, after V lost 2 bases and J lost 0 bases. Germline V gene lookup returns CDR1 MDHEN and CDR2 SYDVKM. The CDR3 sequence is 16 residues long. CDR3 sequence (DNA): TGTGCCAGCAGTTTAGGGACAGTCATCTCTGGAAACACCATATATTTT. Amino acid sequence: CASSLGTVISGNTIYF.

The J gene is TRBJ2-2, the V gene TRBV11-2, with D uncertain. This CDR3 comprises 13 residues. V lost 5 bases and J lost 4, with 8 bases in between. Germline values: CDR1 SGHAT, CDR2 FQNNGV. The CDR3 loop is CASSLQFTGELFF. CDR3 DNA: TGTGCCAGCAGCCTCCAGTTCACCGGGGAGCTGTTTTTT.

The chain has TRBV5-4 and TRBJ2-7, with a tentative D call TRBD2 (6 bases). The CDR3 is made up of 13 amino acids. The germline gives CDR1 SGHNT, CDR2 YYREEE (reference sequence). V lost 3 bases and J 7 bases, leaving 14 bases between the germline ends. The CDR3 protein is CASSWDPGVEQYF. CDR3 nucleotides: TGTGCCAGCAGCTGGGATCCGGGGGTGGAGCAGTACTTC.

The chain uses TRBV10-3 and TRBJ2-7; 7 bases are a match to TRBD1. CDR1 is ENHRY, CDR2 SYGVKD, per germline. The V segment lost 5 bases and the J segment 3 bases; nucleotides outside the gene matches: 4. The CDR3 runs to 13 residues. CDR3: CAISRDRNYEQYF. CDR3 nucleotides: TGTGCCATCAGTCGGGACAGAAACTACGAGCAGTACTTC.

This clone came up once. The genes are TRBV7-2 and TRBJ1-2; possibly TRBD1 for D (5 bases). Trimming took 7 bases from V and 0 from J, leaving 12 bases between them. Germline V gene data show CDR1 as SGHTA and CDR2 as FQGNSA. The length of the CDR3 is 14 residues. The CDR3 sequence is CASTPRGANYGYTF. The CDR3 DNA follows: TGTGCCAGCACCCCGCGGGGGGCTAACTATGGCTACACCTTC.

The genes are TRBV30 and TRBJ1-4; maybe TRBD1 (6 bases). Trimming removed 8 bases at V and 0 bases at J, with 13 bases between. Germline V lookup: CDR1 GTSNPN, CDR2 SVGIG (reference sequence). The CDR3 loop spans 14 amino acids. The CDR3 DNA is TGTGCCGTCAACAGGGCTGCAACTAATGAAAAACTGTTTTTT. It yields the protein CAVNRAATNEKLFF.